Included here is one T cell receptor (beta chain) sequence, with context. Its target antigen remains unknown. No much larger clone is present one base from it, and per-base qualities are unavailable. The data derive from a study of blood T cells in healthy people across ages (dated by TCRdb to 2015 to 2017). Study-level background: In model experiments, roughly one uniquely barcoded TCR beta cDNA molecule per two T cells was captured by template switching. To avoid experimental bias, donors of different ages were spread randomly across the sequencing lanes. The study analyzed two additional independent replicas of 1 million unique cDNA reads from the same blood draw for two donors, one aged 18 to 29 and one aged 80 or older. Age-related changes in TCR beta repertoire diversity were measured in the study by deep sequencing normalized with unique cDNA molecular identifiers. Four age groups were formed from the donors: young (average roughly 15 years), middle-aged (approximately 39), aged (around 68) and long-lived (about 80). The paper as a whole reports these results and caveats: Observed TCR beta diversity per million T cells fell roughly linearly with age, and a significant reduction was already apparent by age around 40. Conclusive comparison of naive and antigen-experienced compartments was prevented by the profiling of bulk unsorted PBMCs. Estimates of total diversity based on one million sequenced T cells were regarded as lower bounds and as underestimates. Observed TCR beta diversity correlated strongly with the percentage of naive T cells measured by flow cytometry. The long-lived group showed more naive CD4+ T cells, fewer expanded clones and increased TCR diversity than the aged group, suggesting age selection. Because donor CMV infection status was unknown, age-related changes in expanded clonotypes were potentially confounded.

Donors were a few dozen systemically healthy Caucasian individuals from Russia aged roughly 6 to 95 years. Each donor gave around 9.5 milliliters of peripheral blood, collected into EDTA-treated Vacutainer tubes. Ficoll-Paque density-gradient centrifugation was used to isolate PBMCs, with at least 6 million obtained per sample. Total RNA was extracted from PBMCs with Trizol reagent, with at least 6 micrograms obtained per sample. For every donor, flow cytometry on a PBMC aliquot measured the percentage of naive CD45RAhigh/CD27high T cells. The receptor library was made with 5' RACE. A second PCR of about 7 to 12 cycles was run with a J-beta primer mix and a sample-barcoded 5' primer. Each TCR beta cDNA molecule received a unique molecular identifier from a template-switch 5' adaptor carrying 12 random nucleotides. Each sample yielded at least 3 million CDR3-containing paired-end reads. All of the RNA was converted into first-strand cDNA using the Mint cDNA synthesis kit, with a TRBC-specific oligonucleotide serving as the primer. Following uracil-DNA glycosylase treatment, a first 18-cycle PCR with universal primers M1SS and BC2_uni_R was performed on all cDNA. In the source study's methods: For normalization, 1 million high-quality reads were randomly selected from each sample, with every read carrying a distinct molecular identifier. Reads with shared molecular identifiers were discarded instead of being binned into consensus sequences. MiTCR, run with a Q25 quality threshold and the strictest error-elimination algorithm, handled CDR3 identification, clonotype clustering and error correction. A nonparametric unseen species model using Euler transformation provided a lower-bound estimate of total TCR beta diversity. The public reads were reanalyzed by TCRdb: fastp trimming at Q25, MiXCR alignment, in-frame beta chains only. CDR3 protein duplicates are merged, each entry listing the most common genes and DNA. The V and J calls, along with clone size, are taken from TCRdb and not from the paper's own processing. For this sample there are around 1,900,000 distinct CDR3 sequences; 30% to 40% appear just once. The top ten constitute roughly 23% of the sample.

The clonotype comes from a human donor in good health. Input material: blood.

For the CDR3, the sequence is CASSYVLYEQYF. The nucleotide sequence is given as TGTGCCAGCAGTTACGTCTTATACGAGCAGTACTTC. The chain links TRBV6-2 or TRBV6-3 with TRBJ2-7; the D gene assignment is ambiguous. The CDR3 sequence holds 12 residues, the cysteine and phenylalanine included. CDR3 DNA only is kept here, 36 bases in frame from base 1. The V and J ends are trimmed by 2 bases and 4 bases, leaving 6 bases between them. For CDR1 and CDR2, the germline V gene lists MNHEY and SVGEGT.